This is a list of T cell receptor beta chains from one sample in a study of cytomegalovirus exposure and HLA in healthy donors. Method: immunoSEQ multiplex PCR; TCRdb's copy keeps in-frame clones and lacks some. The table records some 85,000 clones, roughly three quarters of them present only once. Sequenced input: PBMCs. These receptors were taken from a man in his forties in good health and CMV-seronegative. CDR3s include the opening cysteine and the closing phenylalanine or tryptophan. Each record gives: clone size, V gene, D gene, CDR3 length, J gene, CDR3 DNA, CDR3 protein. A D gene is named only where the DNA matches it firmly. For some rows the clone size is stated as once, few or many, or as a class when expanded; others skip it.

NA	TRBV5-8	NA	13	TRBJ2-5	TGTGCCAGCAGCCGGCAGGTTCGCGAGACCCAGTACTTC	CASSRQVRETQYF
few	TRBV9	NA	15	TRBJ1-1	TGTGCCAGCAGCGTAGATGGGGGCTGGAACACTGAAGCTTTCTTT	CASSVDGGWNTEAFF
once	TRBV28	TRBD1	14	TRBJ1-6	TGTGCCAGCATTCCGGGACAGTATAATTCACCCCTCCACTTT	CASIPGQYNSPLHF
NA	TRBV11-2	NA	15	TRBJ1-2	TGTGCCAGCAGCTCCCGGTTGCAGGCTAACTATGGCTACACCTTC	CASSSRLQANYGYTF
once	TRBV7-9	NA	14	TRBJ1-1	TGTGCCAGCAGCGAGGGTCTACAGAACACTGAAGCTTTCTTT	CASSEGLQNTEAFF
NA	TRBV11-2	NA	14	TRBJ1-2	TGTGCCAGCAGCTTAGGGGCCGGGGGGTGCGGCTACACCTTC	CASSLGAGGCGYTF
NA	TRBV5-4	TRBD1	17	TRBJ1-2	TGTGCCAGCACCACTCCGGGACAGGGGTTCTCACGGTATGGCTACACCTTC	CASTTPGQGFSRYGYTF
NA	TRBV6-1	NA	11	TRBJ1-1	TGTGCCAGCAGCATGAACACTGAAGCTTTCTTT	CASSMNTEAFF
NA	TRBV27	TRBD2	17	TRBJ2-4	TGTGCCAGCAGCACACTCGGGGGGGCAGGAGCCAAAAACATTCAGTACTTC	CASSTLGGAGAKNIQYF
few	TRBV19	TRBD1	15	TRBJ2-2	TGTGCCAGTAGTATTGGACAGGGGGCGTACGGGGAGCTGTTTTTT	CASSIGQGAYGELFF
NA	TRBV11-2	NA	13	TRBJ1-1	TGTGCCAGCAGCTTAGTAGCGTACACTGAAGCTTTCTTT	CASSLVAYTEAFF
few	TRBV9	TRBD2	18	TRBJ2-3	TGTGCCAGCAGCGTAGCGGGAGGTAGCGGGGGTATGACAGATACGCAGTATTTT	CASSVAGGSGGMTDTQYF
NA	TRBV15	TRBD1	13	TRBJ1-1	TGTGCCACCAGCAGAGGGGACAGAACTGAAGCTTTCTTT	CATSRGDRTEAFF
NA	TRBV7-2	TRBD2	19	TRBJ2-3	TGTGCCAGCAGCTTAGGATCTGGGTACAGCGGGGGGGCGACAGATACGCAGTATTTT	CASSLGSGYSGGATDTQYF
NA	TRBV6-5	NA	15	TRBJ1-6	TGTGCCAGCAGTTACTCAGGGGACTATAATTCACCCCTCCACTTT	CASSYSGDYNSPLHF
NA	TRBV7-3	NA	13	TRBJ2-7	TGTGCCAGCAGCTTAACGGGACTGAGCGAGCAGTACTTC	CASSLTGLSEQYF
NA	TRBV27	NA	13	TRBJ2-1	TGTGCCAGCAGGCCTTCTAGCAGCGATGAGCAGTTCTTC	CASRPSSSDEQFF
NA	TRBV30	NA	14	TRBJ1-2	TGTGCCTGGAGTCCCTTACAGGTGAACTATGGCTACACCTTC	CAWSPLQVNYGYTF
NA	TRBV25-1	NA	16	TRBJ1-1	TGTGCCAGCAGTGACAGGGCTACTCTTATGAACACTGAAGCTTTCTTT	CASSDRATLMNTEAFF
NA	TRBV11-3	TRBD2	16	TRBJ2-2	TGTGCCAGCAGCTTCCGGGGGACTACGAACACCGGGGAGCTGTTTTTT	CASSFRGTTNTGELFF
NA	TRBV5-4	NA	15	TRBJ2-3	TGTGCCAGCAGCCCCTGGGACCGGGAGACAGATACGCAGTATTTT	CASSPWDRETDTQYF
NA	TRBV7-2	TRBD1	15	TRBJ1-4	TGTGCCAGCAGCCCCGGGGGACAGGGATTTGAAAAACTGTTTTTT	CASSPGGQGFEKLFF
NA	TRBV9	NA	13	TRBJ1-1	TGTGCCAGCAGCGTGGGGGGTTTCACTGAAGCTTTCTTT	CASSVGGFTEAFF
NA	TRBV7-9	NA	13	TRBJ1-2	TGTGCCAGCAGCCGTACGGAGAGGAATGGCTACACCTTC	CASSRTERNGYTF
NA	TRBV4-3	NA	15	TRBJ2-1	TGCGCCAGCAGCCAGAGGCGGGACTCCTACAATGAGCAGTTCTTC	CASSQRRDSYNEQFF
NA	TRBV30	NA	12	TRBJ1-2	TGTGCCTGGACAGGGCTGGTAGGTGGCTACACCTTC	CAWTGLVGGYTF
NA	TRBV10-3	NA	14	TRBJ1-5	TGTGCCATCAGTGAGTCAAGGGCGGGTCAGCCCCAGCATTTT	CAISESRAGQPQHF
NA	TRBV5-1	NA	13	TRBJ2-1	TGCGCCAGCAGCTTGCACTCGGGCAATGAGCAGTTCTTC	CASSLHSGNEQFF
few	TRBV7-8	NA	16	TRBJ1-5	TGTGCCAGCAGCTTAAAAGCACAGGGCGGTGATCAGCCCCAGCATTTT	CASSLKAQGGDQPQHF
few	TRBV4-1	NA	15	TRBJ2-2	TGCGCCAGCAGTCAAGGACGGGATAGCACCGGGGAGCTGTTTTTT	CASSQGRDSTGELFF
NA	TRBV21-1	NA	13	TRBJ1-1	TGTGCCAGCACCATAGTACCGGACACTGAAGCTTTCTTT	CASTIVPDTEAFF
NA	TRBV11-3	TRBD2	16	TRBJ2-3	TGTGCCAGCAGCCTAACCGGGACTAGCGGAGCAGATACGCAGTATTTT	CASSLTGTSGADTQYF
NA	TRBV15	TRBD2	15	TRBJ2-7	TGTGCCACCGGGGGGGGGACGGACGGCTCCTACGAGCAGTACTTC	CATGGGTDGSYEQYF
NA	TRBV7-2	NA	13	TRBJ2-7	TGTGCCAGCAGCTTTTGGACACCCCTCGAGCAGTACTTC	CASSFWTPLEQYF